This T cell receptor (beta chain) was captured in a study of T cell repertoires in cytomegalovirus infection. Study information: TCR beta signatures that were public indicated CMV infection and matching HLA type.

With V trimmed by 5 bases and J by 5 bases, 9 bases remained unmatched. Per the germline V gene, CDR1 is SGHRS and CDR2 is YFSETQ. There are 14 residues in the CDR3. Using its own MiXCR run on the reads, TCRdb lists one record per CDR3 protein. The table includes approximately 500,000 distinct CDR3 sequences, about 15% detected once. Study-wide findings and caveats: The ex vivo response was dominated by HLA-C-restricted CMV-specific TCR beta clonotypes. Totalled public TCR beta family frequency picked out people who carried CMV plus the relevant HLA.

This clonotype was counted between two and nine times. Its antigen remains unknown. The V call is TRBV5-1, the J call TRBJ1-1, with TRBD1 identical over 7 bases. The source is a human donor in good health (CMV status not recorded). Some clones in this sample may be carry-over from other donors' samples. Sequencing was carried out using CD8+ T cells from PBMCs. The CDR3 loop reads CASSITGVWTEAFF. The CDR3 DNA sequence: TGCGCCAGCAGTATTACAGGGGTGTGGACTGAAGCTTTCTTT.